The 10 T cell receptor beta chains listed next were all sequenced from one sample in a study of beta chain features in type 1 diabetes. The entirety of the isolated RNA underwent reverse transcription, so expressed TCRB transcripts were sequenced. Clones were read by immunoSEQ multiplex PCR, and TCRdb kept only the in-frame ones, dropping some. This sample has 130,000 to 150,000 clones; under 60% occur once, and the top ten carry around 0.42%. Material for sequencing was Tregs from blood. All receptors come from a man younger than 30 in good health.

The chain employs TRBV5-6 and TRBJ2-5; D perhaps matches TRBD1 (6 bases). The germline CDR1 and CDR2 sequences are SGHDT and YYEEEE. CDR3 length: 15 amino acids. V was trimmed by 7 bases and J by 4 bases, leaving 20 bases between them. Here the CDR3 DNA reads TGTGCCAGCCGGGGACAACGCTATGACGGAGAGACCCAGTACTTC. Translating it yields CASRGQRYDGETQYF.

The gene calls are TRBV4-3 and TRBJ2-1; perhaps TRBD1 as D (6 bases). In germline, CDR1 is LGHNA, CDR2 YSLEER. Trimming removed 0 bases from V and 0 bases from J, with 12 bases in between. CDR3 size: 17 residues. The CDR3 sequence: CASSQDITGNSYNEQFF. The CDR3 DNA is TGCGCCAGCAGCCAAGACATCACAGGGAACTCCTACAATGAGCAGTTCTTC.

This clone appeared a single time. V gene TRBV28 combines with J gene TRBJ1-2; D might be TRBD1 (6 bases). V gave up 9 bases and J gave up 4 bases, with 15 bases separating them. The CDR3 has 13 residues. The germline V gene has CDR1 MDHEN and CDR2 SYDVKM. Here the CDR3 reads CASLRGGLYGYTF. CDR3 DNA: TGTGCCAGTCTAAGGGGGGGCCTCTATGGCTACACCTTC.

The chain combines TRBV14 with TRBJ1-6; D remains ambiguous. Germline V gives CDR1 SGHDN, CDR2 FVKESK. The ends were cut back, 1 base at V and 10 bases at J, with 17 bases in the middle. This CDR3 has 16 residues. This CDR3 is CASSQAGGRIRSPLHF. DNA for the CDR3: TGTGCCAGCAGCCAAGCTGGTGGGAGAATACGGTCACCCCTCCACTTT.

In its sample, this clone was seen a few times. The chain recombines TRBV13 with TRBJ2-7; TRBD2 might be the D (6 bases). Per the germline V gene, CDR1 is PRHDT and CDR2 is FYEKMQ (reference sequence). V was shortened by 3 bases and J by 2 bases, with 11 bases between the two germline ends. The CDR3 contains 14 residues. CDR3 coding DNA: TGTGCCAGCAGCTTCTCGGGACTGACCTACGAGCAGTACTTC. Amino acids: CASSFSGLTYEQYF. Based on the CDR3 plus reference TRBV13 and TRBJ2-7, the full variable domain is AAGVIQSPRHLIKEKRETATLKCYPIPRHDTVYWYQQGPGQDPQFLISFYEKMQSDKGSIPDRFSAQQFSDYHSELNMSSLELGDSALYFCASSFSGLTYEQYFGPGTRLTVT.

This chain links TRBV13 with TRBJ1-2, with 9 nucleotides matching TRBD1. Looked up from germline, CDR1 is PRHDT and CDR2 is FYEKMQ (reference sequence). V shed 0 bases and J 4 bases; nucleotides not matched to a gene: 3. The length of the CDR3 is 15 residues. In DNA, the CDR3 is TGTGCCAGCAGCTTAGGCGGGACAGGGACCTATGGCTACACCTTC. Amino acid sequence: CASSLGGTGTYGYTF.

V and J are TRBV2 and TRBJ2-1; 8 bases line up with TRBD2. CDR1 and CDR2 from the germline V gene are SNHLY and FYNNEI. There are 15 residues in the CDR3. With V trimmed by 6 bases and J by 7 bases, 11 bases remained unmatched. The CDR3 sequence is CASRAHSGRSNEQFF. The CDR3 DNA is TGTGCCAGCAGGGCCCACAGCGGGAGATCGAATGAGCAGTTCTTC.

V gene TRBV6-1 combines with J gene TRBJ2-7; D is perhaps TRBD1 (6 bases). The CDR3 runs to 16 residues. Trimming stripped 4 bases from V and 0 bases from J, with 16 bases between. Germline CDR1 is MNHNS and CDR2 is SASEGT. The CDR3 sequence: CASSGPIRGFSYEQYF. CDR3 nucleotides: TGTGCCAGCAGTGGGCCGATCAGGGGCTTCTCCTACGAGCAGTACTTC.

This clone came up a few times. The chain employs TRBV7-9 and TRBJ2-7, with D perhaps TRBD1 (6 bases). The germline V and J ends were trimmed by 6 bases and 1 base, with 19 bases remaining between them. CDR3 length: 16 amino acids. Germline V gene data show CDR1 as SEHNR and CDR2 as FQNEAQ (reference sequence). CDR3 DNA: TGTGCCAGCAGTCTAACAACAGGGATTTTATCCTACGAGCAGTACTTC. It translates to CASSLTTGILSYEQYF.

This chain links TRBV21-1 with TRBJ2-5; the D call in the table, TRBD2, was not verified against the DNA. TRBV21-1 is classified as a pseudogene. CDR3 length: 18 residues. The CDR3 spells CASSKGGGAVTYQETQYF. CDR3 DNA: TGTGCCAGCAGCAAAGGAGGAGGGGCCGTAACGTACCAAGAGACCCAGTACTTC.